This T cell receptor (beta chain) was recovered during a study of T-cell reconstitution after alpha-beta-depleted transplantation in children (dated by TCRdb to the mid-2010s). Turning to the overall study: Using TCR repertoire profiling, the study followed T-cell immune reconstitution in a quantitative way in children after TCRalphabeta/CD19-depleted allogeneic hematopoietic cell transplantation.

The sample's treatment or condition label, decoded: allogeneic hematopoietic cell transplantation with graft depleted of TCRalphabeta T cells and CD19 B cells. The transplant recipients were children given TCRalphabeta/CD19-depleted allogeneic hematopoietic cell grafts. This clonotype showed up just a few times. Its antigen is unknown. Per-base quality was not reported, and no clone a single base away is much larger than it. V loses 1 base of germline sequence and J loses 5 bases, and the interval between the two ends is 12 bases. Per the germline V gene, LGHNA is the CDR1 and YNFKEQ is the CDR2. Counted from cysteine to phenylalanine, this CDR3 has 15 amino acids. The entry retains the CDR3 DNA only, 45 bases that are in frame from base 1. Receptors were amplified or captured by PCR. The sequencer was an Illumina HiSeq 2500. To normalize quantification of the TCRbeta repertoire, the TCR libraries were built with molecular barcoding that relied on unique molecular identifiers. The public reads were run again by TCRdb, first through fastp at Q25 and then through MiXCR, and only productive beta chains were kept. CDR3 protein duplicates are merged, each entry listing the most common genes and DNA. The sample has more than 500,000 distinct CDR3 sequences on record, more than 9.5% of them singletons. Approximately 14% of the sample is in the top ten clones.

Broader findings and caveats from the paper: About two months after transplant, the apparently early recovery of alphabetaT-cell counts reportedly depended on just several hundred clones that had expanded rapidly and came from non-depleted graft cells. In some patients, the high TCRbeta diversity seen at day 60 was put down to recipient T cells and intrathymic progenitors that had survived conditioning. The frequencies of hyperexpanded clones fell over the following months, and after one year, T-cell counts and TCRbeta diversity were mostly attributed to newly produced T cells.

The chain couples TRBV4-2 to TRBJ2-1; a confident D gene designation cannot be given. The receptor was isolated from a female patient aged 2-9 years who had a stem cell transplant for aplastic anemia, so the T cells may come from the graft donor. The sequences come from PBMCs, mostly from graft donor cells, collected 180 days after TCRalphabeta/CD19-depleted stem cell transplant. The nucleotide sequence is given as TGTGCCAGCAGCCAAGGACGACTGGAAAACAATGAGCAGTTCTTC. Its product reads: CASSQGRLENNEQFF.